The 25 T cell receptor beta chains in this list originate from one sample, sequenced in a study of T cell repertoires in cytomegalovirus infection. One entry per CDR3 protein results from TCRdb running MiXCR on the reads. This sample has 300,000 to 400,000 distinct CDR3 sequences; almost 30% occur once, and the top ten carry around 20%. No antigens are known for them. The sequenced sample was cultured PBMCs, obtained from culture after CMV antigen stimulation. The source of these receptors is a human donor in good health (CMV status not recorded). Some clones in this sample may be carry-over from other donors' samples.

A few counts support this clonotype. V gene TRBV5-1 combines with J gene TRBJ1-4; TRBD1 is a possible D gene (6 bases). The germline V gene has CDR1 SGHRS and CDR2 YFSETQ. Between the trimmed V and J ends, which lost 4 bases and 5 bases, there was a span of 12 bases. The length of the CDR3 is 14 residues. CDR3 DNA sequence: TGCGCCAGCAGCCCGGGACATCAAAATGAAAAACTGTTTTTT. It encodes CASSPGHQNEKLFF.

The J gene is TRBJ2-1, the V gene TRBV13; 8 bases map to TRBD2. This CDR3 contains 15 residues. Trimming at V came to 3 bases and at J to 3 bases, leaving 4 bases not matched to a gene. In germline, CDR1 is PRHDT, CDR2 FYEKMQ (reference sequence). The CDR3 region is CASSLGGLVYNEQFF. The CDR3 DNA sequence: TGTGCCAGCAGCTTGGGGGGACTAGTCTACAATGAGCAGTTCTTC.

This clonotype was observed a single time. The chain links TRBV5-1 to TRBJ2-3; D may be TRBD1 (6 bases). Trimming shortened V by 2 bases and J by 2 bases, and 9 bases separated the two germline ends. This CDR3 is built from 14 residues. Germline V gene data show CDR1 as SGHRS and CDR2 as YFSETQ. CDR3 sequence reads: CASSLGQTTDTQYF. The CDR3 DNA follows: TGCGCCAGCAGCTTAGGACAGACCACAGATACGCAGTATTTT.

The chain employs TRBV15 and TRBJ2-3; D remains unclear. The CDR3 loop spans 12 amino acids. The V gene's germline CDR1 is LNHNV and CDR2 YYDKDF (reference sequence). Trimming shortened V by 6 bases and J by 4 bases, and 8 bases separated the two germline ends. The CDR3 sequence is CATRKPPDTQYF. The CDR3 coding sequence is TGTGCCACCAGGAAGCCACCAGATACGCAGTATTTT.

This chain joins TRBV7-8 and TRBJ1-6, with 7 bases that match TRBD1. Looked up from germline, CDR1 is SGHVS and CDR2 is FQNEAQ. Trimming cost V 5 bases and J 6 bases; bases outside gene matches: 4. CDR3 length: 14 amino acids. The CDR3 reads CASSQGGLNSPLHF. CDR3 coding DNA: TGTGCCAGCAGCCAGGGGGGGCTTAATTCACCCCTCCACTTT.

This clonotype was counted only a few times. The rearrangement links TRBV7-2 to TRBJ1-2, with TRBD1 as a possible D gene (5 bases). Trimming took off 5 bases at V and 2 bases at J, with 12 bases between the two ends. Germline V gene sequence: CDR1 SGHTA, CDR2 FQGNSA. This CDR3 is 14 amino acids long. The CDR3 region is CASSLHRGNYGYTF. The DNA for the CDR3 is TGTGCCAGCAGCCTTCATCGGGGGAACTATGGCTACACCTTC.

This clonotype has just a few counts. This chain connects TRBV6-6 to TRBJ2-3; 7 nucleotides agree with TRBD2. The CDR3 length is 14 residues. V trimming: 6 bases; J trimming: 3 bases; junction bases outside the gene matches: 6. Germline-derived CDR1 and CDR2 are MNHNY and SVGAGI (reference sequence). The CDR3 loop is CASRIQAGTDTQYF. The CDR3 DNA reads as TGTGCCAGCAGAATACAAGCGGGAACAGATACGCAGTATTTT.

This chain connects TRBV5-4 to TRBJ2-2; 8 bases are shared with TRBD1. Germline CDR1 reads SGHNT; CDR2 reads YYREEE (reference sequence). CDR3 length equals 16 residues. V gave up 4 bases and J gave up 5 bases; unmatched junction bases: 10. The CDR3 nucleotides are TGTGCCAGCAGCGGGGCAGGGGGCGTATCAACCGGGGAGCTGTTTTTT. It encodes CASSGAGGVSTGELFF.

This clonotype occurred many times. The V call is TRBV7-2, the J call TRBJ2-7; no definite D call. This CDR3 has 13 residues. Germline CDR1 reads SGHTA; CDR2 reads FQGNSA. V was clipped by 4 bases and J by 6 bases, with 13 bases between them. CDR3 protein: CASSSQSASEQYF. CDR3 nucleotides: TGTGCCAGCAGCTCACAATCGGCATCCGAGCAGTACTTC.

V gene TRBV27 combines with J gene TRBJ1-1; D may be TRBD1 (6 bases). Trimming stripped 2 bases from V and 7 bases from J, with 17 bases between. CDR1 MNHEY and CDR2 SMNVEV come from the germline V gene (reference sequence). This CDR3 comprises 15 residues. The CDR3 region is CASSLEARGSGEAFF. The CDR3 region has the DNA TGTGCCAGCAGTTTAGAAGCCAGGGGCTCAGGTGAAGCTTTCTTT.

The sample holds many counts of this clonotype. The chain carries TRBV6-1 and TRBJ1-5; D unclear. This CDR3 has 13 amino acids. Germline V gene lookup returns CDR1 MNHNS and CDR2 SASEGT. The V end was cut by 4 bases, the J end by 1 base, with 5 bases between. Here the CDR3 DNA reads TGTGCCAGCAGTGCACACAGCAATCAGCCCCAGCATTTT. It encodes CASSAHSNQPQHF.

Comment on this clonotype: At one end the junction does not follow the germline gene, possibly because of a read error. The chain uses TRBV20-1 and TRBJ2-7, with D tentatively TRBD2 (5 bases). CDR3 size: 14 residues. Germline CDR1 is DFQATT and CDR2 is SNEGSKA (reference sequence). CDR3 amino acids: CSASPAVSSYEQYF. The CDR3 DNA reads TGCAGCGCTAGCCCAGCGGTCAGCTCCTACGAGCAGTACTTC.

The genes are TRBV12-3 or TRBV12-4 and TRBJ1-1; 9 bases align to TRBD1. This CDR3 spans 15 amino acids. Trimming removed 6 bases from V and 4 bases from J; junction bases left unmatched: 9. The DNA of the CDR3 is TGTGCCAGCAGCTCACCCGGGACAGGGACCACTGAAGCTTTCTTT. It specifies CASSSPGTGTTEAFF.

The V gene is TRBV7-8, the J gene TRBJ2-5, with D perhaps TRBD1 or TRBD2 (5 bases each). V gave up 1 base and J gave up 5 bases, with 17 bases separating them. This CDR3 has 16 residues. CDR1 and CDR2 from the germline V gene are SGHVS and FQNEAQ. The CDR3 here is CASSLVRGARGETQYF. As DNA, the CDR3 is TGTGCCAGCAGCTTAGTGAGGGGAGCCAGAGGGGAGACCCAGTACTTC.

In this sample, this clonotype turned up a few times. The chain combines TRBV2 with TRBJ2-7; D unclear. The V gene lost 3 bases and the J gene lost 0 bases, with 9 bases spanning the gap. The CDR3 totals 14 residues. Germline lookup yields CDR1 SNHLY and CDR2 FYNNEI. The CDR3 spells CASSEETLSYEQYF. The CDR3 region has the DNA TGTGCCAGCAGTGAGGAGACGCTCTCCTACGAGCAGTACTTC.

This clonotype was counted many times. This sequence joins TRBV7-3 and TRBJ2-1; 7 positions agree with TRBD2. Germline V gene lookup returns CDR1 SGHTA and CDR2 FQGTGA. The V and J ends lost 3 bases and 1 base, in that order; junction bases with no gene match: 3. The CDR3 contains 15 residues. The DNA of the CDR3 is TGTGCCAGCAGCTTGGGGGGGACTTCCTACAATGAGCAGTTCTTC. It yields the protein CASSLGGTSYNEQFF.

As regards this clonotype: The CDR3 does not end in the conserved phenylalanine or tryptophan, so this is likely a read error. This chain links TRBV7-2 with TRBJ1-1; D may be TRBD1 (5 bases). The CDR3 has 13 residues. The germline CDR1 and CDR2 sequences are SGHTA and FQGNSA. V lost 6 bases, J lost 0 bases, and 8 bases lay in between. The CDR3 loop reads CASRRQLNTEAFL. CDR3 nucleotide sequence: TGTGCCAGCAGACGACAGCTGAACACTGAAGCTTTCCTT.

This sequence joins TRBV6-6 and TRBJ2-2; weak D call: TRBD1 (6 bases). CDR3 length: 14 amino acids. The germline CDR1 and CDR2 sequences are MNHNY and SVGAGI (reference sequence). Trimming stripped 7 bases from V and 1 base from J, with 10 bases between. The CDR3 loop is CASTGQRNTGELFF. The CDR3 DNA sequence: TGTGCCAGCACAGGACAGCGGAACACCGGGGAGCTGTTTTTT.

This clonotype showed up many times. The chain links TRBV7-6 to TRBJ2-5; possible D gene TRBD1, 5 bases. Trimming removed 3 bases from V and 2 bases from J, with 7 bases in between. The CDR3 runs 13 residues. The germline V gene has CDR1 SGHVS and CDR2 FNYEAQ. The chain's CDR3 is CASSFSGQETQYF. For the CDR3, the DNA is TGTGCCAGCAGCTTCTCAGGGCAAGAGACCCAGTACTTC.

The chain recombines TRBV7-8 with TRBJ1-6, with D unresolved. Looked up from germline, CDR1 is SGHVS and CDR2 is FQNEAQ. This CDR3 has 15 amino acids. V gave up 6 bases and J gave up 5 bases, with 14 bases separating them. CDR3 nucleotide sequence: TGTGCCAGCAGAGCTTCGGACGGAGATAATTCACCCCTCCACTTT. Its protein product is CASRASDGDNSPLHF.

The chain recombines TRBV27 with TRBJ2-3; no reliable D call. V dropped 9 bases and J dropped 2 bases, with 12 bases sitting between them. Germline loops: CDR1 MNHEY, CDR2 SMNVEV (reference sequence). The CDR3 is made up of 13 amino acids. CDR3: CASKFDSTDTQYF. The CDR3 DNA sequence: TGTGCCAGTAAGTTTGACTCCACAGATACGCAGTATTTT.

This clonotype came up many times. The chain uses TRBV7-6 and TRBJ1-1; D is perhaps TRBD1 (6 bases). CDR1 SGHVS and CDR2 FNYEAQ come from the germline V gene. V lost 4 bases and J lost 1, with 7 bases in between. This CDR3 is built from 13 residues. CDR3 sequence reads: CASSSGQNTEAFF. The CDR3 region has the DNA TGTGCCAGCAGCTCGGGACAGAACACTGAAGCTTTCTTT.

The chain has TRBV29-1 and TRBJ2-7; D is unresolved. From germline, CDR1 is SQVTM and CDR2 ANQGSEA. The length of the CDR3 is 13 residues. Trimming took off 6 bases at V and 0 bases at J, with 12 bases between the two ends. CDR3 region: CSVLPDTSYEQYF. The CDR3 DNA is TGCAGCGTACTTCCCGACACCTCCTACGAGCAGTACTTC.

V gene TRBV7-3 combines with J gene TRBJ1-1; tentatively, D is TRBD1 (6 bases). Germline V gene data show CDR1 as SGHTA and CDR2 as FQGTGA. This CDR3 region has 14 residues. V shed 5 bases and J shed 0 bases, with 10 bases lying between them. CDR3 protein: CASSAGQMNTEAFF. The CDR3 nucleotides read TGTGCCAGCAGCGCCGGACAGATGAACACTGAAGCTTTCTTT. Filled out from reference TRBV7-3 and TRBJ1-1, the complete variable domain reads GAGVSQTPSNKVTEKGKYVELRCDPISGHTALYWYRQSLGQGPEFLIYFQGTGAADDSGLPNDRFFAVRPEGSVSTLKIQRTERGDSAVYLCASSAGQMNTEAFFGQGTRLTVV.

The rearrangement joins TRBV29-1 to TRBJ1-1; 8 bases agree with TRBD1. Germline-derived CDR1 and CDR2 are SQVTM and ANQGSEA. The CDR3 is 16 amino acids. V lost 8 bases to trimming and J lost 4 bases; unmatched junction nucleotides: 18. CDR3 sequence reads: CSSAPLYRGNGTEAFF. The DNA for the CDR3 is TGCAGCTCTGCCCCCCTTTACAGGGGGAATGGCACTGAAGCTTTCTTT.